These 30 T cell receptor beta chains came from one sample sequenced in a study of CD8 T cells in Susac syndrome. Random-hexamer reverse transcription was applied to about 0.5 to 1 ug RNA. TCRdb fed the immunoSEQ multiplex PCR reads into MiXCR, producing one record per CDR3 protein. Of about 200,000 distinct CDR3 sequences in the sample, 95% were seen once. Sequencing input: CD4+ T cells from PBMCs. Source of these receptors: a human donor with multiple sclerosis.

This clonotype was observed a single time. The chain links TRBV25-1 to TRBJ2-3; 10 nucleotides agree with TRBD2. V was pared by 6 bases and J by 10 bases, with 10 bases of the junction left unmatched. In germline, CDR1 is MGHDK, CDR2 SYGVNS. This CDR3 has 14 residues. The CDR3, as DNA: TGTGCCAGCAGGGACCAATTTAGCGGGGGGTCGCAGTATTTT. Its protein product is CASRDQFSGGSQYF.

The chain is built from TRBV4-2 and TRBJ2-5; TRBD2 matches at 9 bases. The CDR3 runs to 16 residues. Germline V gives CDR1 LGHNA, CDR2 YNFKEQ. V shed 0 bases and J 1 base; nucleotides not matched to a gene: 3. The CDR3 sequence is CASSQDLAGLQETQYF. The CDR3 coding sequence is TGTGCCAGCAGCCAAGACCTAGCGGGGCTCCAAGAGACCCAGTACTTC.

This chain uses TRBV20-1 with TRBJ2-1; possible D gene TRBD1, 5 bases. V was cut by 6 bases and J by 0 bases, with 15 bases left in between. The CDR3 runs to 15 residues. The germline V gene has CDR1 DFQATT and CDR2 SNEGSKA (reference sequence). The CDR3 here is CSARRAESSYNEQFF. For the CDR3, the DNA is TGCAGTGCACGCAGGGCGGAGAGCTCCTACAATGAGCAGTTCTTC.

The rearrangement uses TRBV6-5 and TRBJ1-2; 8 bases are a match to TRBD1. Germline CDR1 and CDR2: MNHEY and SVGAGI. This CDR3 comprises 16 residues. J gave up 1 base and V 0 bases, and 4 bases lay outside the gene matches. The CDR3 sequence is CASSYSRDRINYGYTF. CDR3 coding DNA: TGTGCCAGCAGTTACTCGAGGGACAGGATTAACTATGGCTACACCTTC.

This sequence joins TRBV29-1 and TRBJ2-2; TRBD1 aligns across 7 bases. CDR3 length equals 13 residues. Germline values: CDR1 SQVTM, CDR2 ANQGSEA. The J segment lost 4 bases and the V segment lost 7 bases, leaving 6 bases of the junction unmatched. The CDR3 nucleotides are TGCAGCGGCGTACGACAGGGCACCGGGGAGCTGTTTTTT. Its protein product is CSGVRQGTGELFF.

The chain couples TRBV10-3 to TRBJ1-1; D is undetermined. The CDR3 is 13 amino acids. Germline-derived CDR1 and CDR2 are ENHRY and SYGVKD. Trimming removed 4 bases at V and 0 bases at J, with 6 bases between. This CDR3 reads CAISVGVNTEAFF. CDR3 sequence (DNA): TGTGCCATCAGTGTTGGGGTGAACACTGAAGCTTTCTTT.

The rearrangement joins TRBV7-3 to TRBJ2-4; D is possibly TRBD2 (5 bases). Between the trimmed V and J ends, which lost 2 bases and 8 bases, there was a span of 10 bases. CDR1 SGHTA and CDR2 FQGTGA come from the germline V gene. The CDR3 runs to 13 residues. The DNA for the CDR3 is TGTGCCAGCAGCTTAGAGGGTACGGACATTCAGTACTTC. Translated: CASSLEGTDIQYF.

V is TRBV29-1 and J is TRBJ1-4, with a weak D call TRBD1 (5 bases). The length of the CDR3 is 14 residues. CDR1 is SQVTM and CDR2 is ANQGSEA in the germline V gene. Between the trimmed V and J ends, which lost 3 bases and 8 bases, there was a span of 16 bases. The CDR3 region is CSVEEGGTGEKLFF. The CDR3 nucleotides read TGCAGCGTTGAGGAGGGAGGGACCGGGGAAAAACTGTTTTTT.

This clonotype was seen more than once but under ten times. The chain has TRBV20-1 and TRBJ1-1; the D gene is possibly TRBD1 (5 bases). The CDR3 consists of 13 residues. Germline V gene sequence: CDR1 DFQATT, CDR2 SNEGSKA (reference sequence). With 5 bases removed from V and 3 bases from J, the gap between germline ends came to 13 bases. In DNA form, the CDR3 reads TGCAGTGCTCCGAGGGGTAGGGACACTGAAGCTTTCTTT. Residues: CSAPRGRDTEAFF.

CDR3 sequence reads: CASSSDNGNEQFF. CDR3 DNA sequence: TGTGCCAGCAGTTCGGACAACGGGAATGAGCAGTTCTTC. V is TRBV2 and J is TRBJ2-1; a possible D gene is TRBD1 (5 bases). The CDR3 is made up of 13 amino acids. V shed 5 bases and J shed 7 bases, with 12 bases lying between them. Per germline, CDR1 SNHLY and CDR2 FYNNEI.

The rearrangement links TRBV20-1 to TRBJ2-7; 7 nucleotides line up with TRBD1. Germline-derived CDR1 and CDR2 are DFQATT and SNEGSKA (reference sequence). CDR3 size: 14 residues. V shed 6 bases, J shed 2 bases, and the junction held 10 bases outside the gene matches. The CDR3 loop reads CSAASGTVAYEQYF. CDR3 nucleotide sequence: TGCAGTGCCGCCTCCGGGACAGTCGCCTACGAGCAGTACTTC.

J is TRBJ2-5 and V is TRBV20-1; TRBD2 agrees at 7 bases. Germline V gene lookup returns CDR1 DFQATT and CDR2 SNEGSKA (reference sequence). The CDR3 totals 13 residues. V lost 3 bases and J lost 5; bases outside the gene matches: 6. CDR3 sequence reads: CSARARGGETQYF. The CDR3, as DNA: TGCAGTGCTAGGGCGAGGGGAGGGGAGACCCAGTACTTC.

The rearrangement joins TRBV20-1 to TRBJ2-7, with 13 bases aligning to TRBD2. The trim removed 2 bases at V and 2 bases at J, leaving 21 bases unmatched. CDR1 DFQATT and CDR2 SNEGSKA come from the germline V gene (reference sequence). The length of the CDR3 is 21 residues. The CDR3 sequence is CSARPVGTSGDFGGVTYEQYV. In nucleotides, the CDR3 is TGCAGTGCTAGACCCGTCGGGACTAGCGGGGACTTCGGTGGGGTAACCTACGAGCAGTACGTC.

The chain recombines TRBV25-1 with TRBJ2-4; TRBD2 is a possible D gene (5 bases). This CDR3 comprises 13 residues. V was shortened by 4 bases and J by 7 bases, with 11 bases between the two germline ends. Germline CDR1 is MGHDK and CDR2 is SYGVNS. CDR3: CASSGSGGNIQYF. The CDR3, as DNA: TGTGCCAGCAGTGGGTCGGGCGGGAACATTCAGTACTTC.

CDR3 region: CASSVESGGNEQYF. CDR3 coding DNA: TGTGCCAGCAGCGTAGAGAGCGGGGGCAACGAGCAGTACTTC. The V and J genes are TRBV9 and TRBJ2-7; TRBD2 aligns across 8 bases. Per germline, CDR1 SGDLS and CDR2 YYNGEE. This CDR3 spans 14 amino acids. Trimming at V came to 0 bases and at J to 5 bases, leaving 4 bases not matched to a gene.

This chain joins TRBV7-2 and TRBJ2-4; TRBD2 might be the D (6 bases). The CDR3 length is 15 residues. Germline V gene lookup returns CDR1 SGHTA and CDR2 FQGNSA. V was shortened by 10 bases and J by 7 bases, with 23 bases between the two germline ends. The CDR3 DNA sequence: TGTGCCACCAAGGAGGTAGGGACTCCGTGGAACATTCAGTACTTC. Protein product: CATKEVGTPWNIQYF.

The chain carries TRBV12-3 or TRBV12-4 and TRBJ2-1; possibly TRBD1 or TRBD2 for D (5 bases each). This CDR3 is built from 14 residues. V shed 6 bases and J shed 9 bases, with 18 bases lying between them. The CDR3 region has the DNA TGTGCCAGCAGCAAAGGGACGGTGGGTTCTGAGCAGTTCTTC. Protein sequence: CASSKGTVGSEQFF.

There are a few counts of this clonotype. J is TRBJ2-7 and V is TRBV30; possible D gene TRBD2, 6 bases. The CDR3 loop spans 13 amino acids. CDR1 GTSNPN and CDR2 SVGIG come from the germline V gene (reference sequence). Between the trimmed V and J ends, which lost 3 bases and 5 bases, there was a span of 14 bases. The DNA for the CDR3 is TGTGCCTGGAGCCCCGGGGGACCCAACGAGCAGTACTTC. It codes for CAWSPGGPNEQYF.

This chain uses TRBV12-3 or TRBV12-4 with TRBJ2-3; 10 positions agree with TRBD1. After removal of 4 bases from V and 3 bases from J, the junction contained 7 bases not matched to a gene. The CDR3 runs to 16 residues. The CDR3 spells CASSSDRGHLTDTQYF. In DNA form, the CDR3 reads TGTGCCAGCAGTTCCGACAGGGGGCATTTGACAGATACGCAGTATTTT.

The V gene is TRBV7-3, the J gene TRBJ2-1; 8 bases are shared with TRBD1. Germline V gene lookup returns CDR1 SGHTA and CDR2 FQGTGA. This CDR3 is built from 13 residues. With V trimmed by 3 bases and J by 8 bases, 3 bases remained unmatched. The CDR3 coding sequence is TGTGCCAGCAGCTTGGACAGGGTCCATGAGCAGTTCTTC. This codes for CASSLDRVHEQFF.

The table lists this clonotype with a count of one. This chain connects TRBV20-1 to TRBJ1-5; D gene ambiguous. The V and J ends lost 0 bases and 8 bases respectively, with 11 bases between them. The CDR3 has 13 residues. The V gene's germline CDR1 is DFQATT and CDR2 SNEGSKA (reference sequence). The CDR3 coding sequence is TGCAGTGCTAGAGAGATGGGAATGGAGCCCCAGCATTTT. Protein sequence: CSAREMGMEPQHF.

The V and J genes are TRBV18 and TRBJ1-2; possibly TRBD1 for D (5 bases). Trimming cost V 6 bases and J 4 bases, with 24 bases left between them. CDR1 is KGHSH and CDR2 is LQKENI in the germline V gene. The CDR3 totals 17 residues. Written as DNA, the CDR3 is TGTGCCAGCTCCCCATCGGCGGTTGGGGCTCTCTTCTATGGCTACACCTTC. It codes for CASSPSAVGALFYGYTF.

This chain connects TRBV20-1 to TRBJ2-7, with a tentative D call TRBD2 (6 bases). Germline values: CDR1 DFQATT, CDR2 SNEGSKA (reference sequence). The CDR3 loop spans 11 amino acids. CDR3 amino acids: CVVGSSYEQYV. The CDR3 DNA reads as TGCGTCGTCGGGAGCTCCTACGAGCAGTACGTC.

For the CDR3, the DNA is TGTGCCAGCAAAGAGACAGGGAGGGTGGAGACCCAGTACTTC. This gives the protein CASKETGRVETQYF. J is TRBJ2-5 and V is TRBV12-3 or TRBV12-4; D possibly uses TRBD1 or TRBD2 (7 bases each). V dropped 7 bases and J dropped 5 bases, with 17 bases sitting between them. This CDR3 has 14 amino acids.

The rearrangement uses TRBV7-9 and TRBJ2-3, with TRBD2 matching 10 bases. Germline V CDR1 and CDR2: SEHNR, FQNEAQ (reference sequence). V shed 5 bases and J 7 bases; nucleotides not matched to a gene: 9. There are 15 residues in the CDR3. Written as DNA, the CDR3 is TGTGCCAGCAGCCTTGAGCGGGGGGGCGGAAATACGCAGTATTTT. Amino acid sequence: CASSLERGGGNTQYF.

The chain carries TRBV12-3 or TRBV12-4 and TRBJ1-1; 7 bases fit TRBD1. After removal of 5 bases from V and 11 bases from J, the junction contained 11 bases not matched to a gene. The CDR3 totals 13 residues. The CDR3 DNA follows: TGTGCCAGCAGTACAGACAGGGACAGCGGGGCTTTCTTT. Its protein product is CASSTDRDSGAFF.

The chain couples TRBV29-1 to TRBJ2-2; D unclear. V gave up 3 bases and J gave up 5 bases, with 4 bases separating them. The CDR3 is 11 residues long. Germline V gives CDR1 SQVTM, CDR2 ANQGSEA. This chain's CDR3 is CSVERTGELFF. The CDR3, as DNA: TGCAGCGTTGAGAGGACCGGGGAGCTGTTTTTT.

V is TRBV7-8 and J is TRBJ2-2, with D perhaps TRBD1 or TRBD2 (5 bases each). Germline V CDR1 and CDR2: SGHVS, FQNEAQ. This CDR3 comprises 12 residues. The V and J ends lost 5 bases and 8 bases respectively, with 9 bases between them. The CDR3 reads CASSTRGGELFF. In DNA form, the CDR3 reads TGTGCCAGCAGCACTAGGGGTGGGGAGCTGTTTTTT. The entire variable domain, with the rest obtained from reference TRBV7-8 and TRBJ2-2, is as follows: GAGVSQSPRYKVAKRGQDVALRCDPISGHVSLFWYQQALGQGPEFLTYFQNEAQLDKSGLPSDRFFAERPEGSVSTLKIQRTQQEDSAVYLCASSTRGGELFFGEGSRLTVL.

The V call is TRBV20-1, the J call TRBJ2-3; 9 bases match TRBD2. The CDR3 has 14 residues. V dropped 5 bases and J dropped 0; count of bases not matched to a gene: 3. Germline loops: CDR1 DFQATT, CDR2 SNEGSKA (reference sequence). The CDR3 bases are TGCAGTGCTCTAGCGGGACTTAGCACAGATACGCAGTATTTT. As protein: CSALAGLSTDTQYF.

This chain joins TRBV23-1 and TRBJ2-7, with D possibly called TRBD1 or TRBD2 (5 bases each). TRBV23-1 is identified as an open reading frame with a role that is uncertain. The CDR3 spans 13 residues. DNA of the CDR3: TGCGCCAGCAGAGACACCGGGACCCGCAGAACCAAGGTC. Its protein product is CASRDTGTRRTKV.